Listed below are T cell receptor beta chains from one sample, sequenced in a study of cytomegalovirus exposure and HLA in healthy donors. TCRdb's table, derived via immunoSEQ multiplex PCR, lists solely in-frame clones and lacks some. The table shows under 200,000 clones, with roughly 80% occurring only once. Sequences were obtained from PBMCs. These receptors all stem from a young woman in good health and CMV-seronegative. Both conserved end residues are part of each CDR3.

>TRBV5-1|TRBJ2-2|16
CASSIAQGALTGELFF
>TRBV11-3|TRBJ2-3|11
CASTSGGAQYF
>TRBV5-5|TRBJ2-7|13
CASSFLQGHEQYF
>TRBV7-2|.|13
CASSHRQANEQYF
>TRBV2|TRBJ2-1|18
CASSDRLAGDTGVHEQFF
>TRBV9|TRBJ2-4|17
CASSVDGGAGAKNIQYF
>TRBV10-3|TRBJ2-3|14
CAISEGPSTDTQYF
>TRBV6-1|TRBJ1-5|14
CASSEADFNQPQHF
>TRBV29-1|TRBJ2-7|14
CSVLIRAAGAEQYF
>TRBV2|TRBJ2-5|15
CASSEFNPGRETQYF
>TRBV4-3|TRBJ2-7|14
CASSQASGGREQYF
>TRBV29-1|TRBJ2-3|12
CSVGILRDTQYF
>TRBV2|TRBJ2-3|14
CASSASGRTDTQYF
>TRBV7-2|TRBJ2-1|11
CAIIRAGYEFF
>TRBV28|TRBJ2-3|15
CASSLGSPHPRSQYF
>TRBV2|TRBJ2-1|13
CASRTGLVREQFF
>TRBV18|TRBJ1-4|14
CASSPGSANEKLFF
>TRBV6-1|TRBJ1-5|13
CASKDSSNQPQHF
>TRBV7-6|TRBJ2-6|20
CASSLDLPGQGASGANVLTF
>TRBV7-9|TRBJ2-7|14
CASRPLGSSYEQYF
>TRBV5-6|TRBJ2-5|17
CASSLLNSREYQETQYF
>TRBV30|TRBJ1-1|13
CAWTPPGQVQAFF
>TRBV21-1|TRBJ2-3|21
CASSKKPLLFVRGQDTDTQYF
>TRBV11-2|TRBJ2-3|16
CASSLDRATLGETQYF
>TRBV9|TRBJ2-5|16
CASSTYSQGRGETQYF
>TRBV7-9|TRBJ1-3|18
CASSLGESGTPSGNTIYF
>TRBV2|TRBJ2-2|15
CASSGRDRVSGELFF
>TRBV10-2|TRBJ2-7|18
CASRAGTSGSLGVYEQYF
>TRBV19|TRBJ2-1|15
CASRGGSGTYNEQFF
>TRBV7-8|TRBJ2-1|16
CASSSPGLGRRNEQFF
>TRBV19|TRBJ2-5|16
CASSIGGTFYQETQYF
>TRBV30|TRBJ2-2|16
CAWSAGTSGSTGELFF
>TRBV5-6|TRBJ1-1|18
CASSLAYRVPPQEIEAFF
>TRBV28|TRBJ1-4|15
CASTLGPGKDEKLFF
>TRBV7-2|TRBJ2-2|17
CASSLGGGGRDTGELFF
>TRBV2|TRBJ2-3|15
CASSEFGTGKDTQYF
>TRBV19|TRBJ1-2|13
CASRIPWAGGYTF
>TRBV7-2|TRBJ1-1|14
CASSLVQGYTEAFF
>TRBV20-1|TRBJ2-7|11
CSAGTELEQYF
>TRBV27|TRBJ2-6|15
CASSLSGAGANVLTF